This TCR beta chain was recorded in a study of cytomegalovirus exposure and HLA in healthy donors. The PCR was carried out with 60 Vbeta primers and 13 Jbeta primers. Some clones are missing from TCRdb's copy, which holds only in-frame ones; the method was immunoSEQ multiplex PCR. The data contain 150,000 to 200,000 clones, more than 75% of them singletons. On this clone: Its cognate antigen is unknown.

Germline CDR1 and CDR2: ENHRY and SYGVKD. V gave up 11 bases and J gave up 5 bases, with 17 bases separating them. CDR3 length: 13 amino acids. Study results and limitations: Most of the CMV-associated TCR beta chains (in a later analysis) appeared to be HLA-restricted.

Sequencing was done on a sample of PBMCs. The chain uses TRBV10-3 and TRBJ2-3; D is possibly TRBD1 (5 bases). This clonotype originated in a woman aged 50 to 65 in good health and CMV-seronegative. The CDR3 is CAPRESAIDTQYF. DNA for the CDR3: TGTGCCCCCAGGGAATCGGCTATAGATACGCAGTATTTT.